Below are 6 T cell receptor beta chains sequenced from a single sample in a study of T-cell memory formation after mild COVID-19. TCRdb reprocessed the 5' RACE reads with MiXCR, giving one entry per CDR3 protein. Of hundreds of thousands of distinct CDR3 sequences detected, 25% to 30% appear once; the ten largest clones hold roughly 14%. The sample taken for sequencing was PBMCs or a T cell subset sorted from them (not recorded which). These receptors were taken from an adult woman who had mild COVID-19 (a few samples of this study predate the infection). Cell type and time point are not known.

This clonotype was observed at least ten times. The V call is TRBV7-6, the J call TRBJ2-3; D call uncertain. V was trimmed by 5 bases and J by 0 bases, leaving 9 bases between them. Germline-derived CDR1 and CDR2 are SGHVS and FNYEAQ. This CDR3 spans 14 amino acids. The CDR3 coding sequence is TGTGCCAGCAGCCCTTCCACTAGCACAGATACGCAGTATTTT. Amino acid sequence: CASSPSTSTDTQYF.

CDR3 sequence reads: CSATTTSGKGYEQFF. For the CDR3, the DNA is TGCAGTGCTACCACGACTAGCGGGAAAGGGTATGAGCAGTTCTTC. The V and J genes are TRBV20-1 and TRBJ2-1; TRBD2 matches 11 bases. This CDR3 is built from 15 residues. CDR1 is DFQATT, CDR2 SNEGSKA, per germline (reference sequence). With V trimmed by 4 bases and J by 8 bases, 10 bases remained unmatched.

This sequence joins TRBV21-1 and TRBJ2-1; the table's TRBD2 call for D was not verified on the DNA. TRBV21-1 is classified as a pseudogene. This CDR3 spans 20 amino acids. The CDR3 loop is CASSKDGRTSGGISYNEQFF. The CDR3 nucleotides read TGTGCCAGCAGCAAAGACGGGAGGACTAGCGGGGGGATCTCCTACAATGAGCAGTTCTTC.

In its sample, this clonotype was seen a few times. The chain joins TRBV5-1 to TRBJ2-2; 7 bases agree with TRBD1. The CDR3 sequence is 14 residues long. CDR1 SGHRS and CDR2 YFSETQ come from the germline V gene. The junction had 2 bases not matched to a gene; V was cut back by 0 bases and J by 6 bases. The CDR3 DNA follows: TGCGCCAGCAGCTTGGGTGACAGGGCCGGGGAGCTGTTTTTT. It specifies CASSLGDRAGELFF.

The chain has TRBV30 and TRBJ1-1; 8 positions agree with TRBD1. CDR1 and CDR2 (germline): GTSNPN, SVGIG (reference sequence). The CDR3 is 14 residues long. The V and J ends lost 2 bases and 7 bases, in that order; junction bases with no gene match: 9. The DNA for the CDR3 is TGTGCCTGGAGTCTAGGACAGGGAAGAATTGAAGCTTTCTTT. Protein product: CAWSLGQGRIEAFF.

This clonotype has only a few counts. This chain joins TRBV6-1 and TRBJ2-5; a possible D gene is TRBD1 (7 bases). There are 14 residues in the CDR3. Germline V lookup: CDR1 MNHNS, CDR2 SASEGT. Deletions cut 1 base from V and 9 bases from J, with 15 bases between. CDR3 loop: CASSEVGRGEAQYF. As DNA, the CDR3 is TGTGCCAGCAGTGAAGTGGGCAGGGGGGAGGCCCAGTACTTC.